This is a list of T cell receptor beta chains from one sample in a study of a mutant IDH1 vaccine in newly diagnosed glioma. Their target antigens are unknown. Produced via immunoSEQ multiplex PCR; TCRdb's table is partial and in-frame only. Here the sample spans fewer than 55,000 clones, roughly two thirds being singletons. The specimen was peripheral blood mononuclear cells (PBMCs), collected from a glioma patient whose treatment included an IDH1 peptide vaccine. These receptors were obtained from a man in his forties with glioma. Some clones in this sample may be carry-over from other donors' samples. CDR3s include the opening cysteine and the closing phenylalanine or tryptophan. D genes are given only for firm matches. Not all rows give a size; the values are once, few, many and, for expanded clones, a class.

abundance: few; v_gene: TRBV9; d_gene: .; j_gene: TRBJ2-7; CDR3nt: TGTGCCAGCAGCCTCCACATGGGGGGGGCCCAGTACGAGCAGTACTTC; CDR3aa: CASSLHMGGAQYEQYF
abundance: .; v_gene: TRBV29-1; d_gene: TRBD2; j_gene: TRBJ2-3; CDR3nt: TGCAGCGTTGAAGATCCCACGACGGGGGGGCTTTATACGCAGTATTTT; CDR3aa: CSVEDPTTGGLYTQYF
abundance: .; v_gene: TRBV27; d_gene: .; j_gene: TRBJ1-5; CDR3nt: TGTGCCAGCAGACCGTCCCGGGACGGAGATCAGCCCCAGCATTTT; CDR3aa: CASRPSRDGDQPQHF
abundance: .; v_gene: TRBV18; d_gene: .; j_gene: TRBJ2-5; CDR3nt: TGTGCCAGCTCACCAGTTGACCAAGAGACCCAGTACTTC; CDR3aa: CASSPVDQETQYF
abundance: .; v_gene: TRBV30; d_gene: TRBD1; j_gene: TRBJ1-2; CDR3nt: TGTGCCTGGAGTGGTACAGGGGTCGGTGGCTACACCTTC; CDR3aa: CAWSGTGVGGYTF
abundance: .; v_gene: TRBV2; d_gene: .; j_gene: TRBJ2-3; CDR3nt: TGTGCCAGCAGTCGCGGAGCACGCACAGATACGCAGTATTTT; CDR3aa: CASSRGARTDTQYF
abundance: .; v_gene: TRBV6-5; d_gene: TRBD2; j_gene: TRBJ2-1; CDR3nt: TGTGCCAGCAGTTCCTTTGTTCCGGGGGGGCATGGTGAGCAGTTCTTC; CDR3aa: CASSSFVPGGHGEQFF
abundance: .; v_gene: TRBV19; d_gene: .; j_gene: TRBJ1-1; CDR3nt: TGTGCCAGTAGTAACTGGGTCCGTGAAGCTTTCTTT; CDR3aa: CASSNWVREAFF
abundance: .; v_gene: TRBV7-9; d_gene: .; j_gene: TRBJ2-2; CDR3nt: TGTGCCAGCAGCTTATTCAACAGCAACACCGGGGAGCTGTTTTTT; CDR3aa: CASSLFNSNTGELFF
abundance: .; v_gene: TRBV6-1; d_gene: TRBD2; j_gene: TRBJ2-5; CDR3nt: TGTGCCAGCACTCTAGCGGGGGGGCTAGAGACCCAGTACTTC; CDR3aa: CASTLAGGLETQYF
abundance: .; v_gene: TRBV19; d_gene: TRBD1; j_gene: TRBJ1-2; CDR3nt: TGTGCCAGTAGTATTTCCAGGGGGGAAAACTATGGCTACACCTTC; CDR3aa: CASSISRGENYGYTF
abundance: .; v_gene: TRBV7-2; d_gene: TRBD1; j_gene: TRBJ1-2; CDR3nt: TGTGCCAGCACTCCGGGACAGGGAGGGTATGGCTACACCTTC; CDR3aa: CASTPGQGGYGYTF
abundance: .; v_gene: TRBV2; d_gene: .; j_gene: TRBJ1-3; CDR3nt: TGTGCCAGCAGTGAAGTCCAGGGCAACACCATATATTTT; CDR3aa: CASSEVQGNTIYF
abundance: .; v_gene: TRBV18; d_gene: TRBD1; j_gene: TRBJ2-7; CDR3nt: TGTGCCAGCTCCTCTCGGACAGGGAGGTACGAGCAGTACTTC; CDR3aa: CASSSRTGRYEQYF
abundance: once; v_gene: TRBV25-1; d_gene: TRBD1; j_gene: TRBJ1-2; CDR3nt: TGTGCCAGCAGTGAAGTAGGGGGCTGGGCCTTC; CDR3aa: CASSEVGGWAF
abundance: .; v_gene: TRBV5-1; d_gene: TRBD1; j_gene: TRBJ1-1; CDR3nt: TGCGCCAGCAGCTTAGGCCCTAGACAGGGTAAAGAAGCTTTCTTT; CDR3aa: CASSLGPRQGKEAFF
abundance: .; v_gene: TRBV19; d_gene: TRBD1; j_gene: TRBJ1-5; CDR3nt: TGTGCCAGCGAGACAGGGCGTTATAGCAATCAGCCCCAGCATTTT; CDR3aa: CASETGRYSNQPQHF
abundance: .; v_gene: TRBV2; d_gene: .; j_gene: TRBJ1-1; CDR3nt: TGTGCCAGCAGCCACCCTGGGGCTTTCTTT; CDR3aa: CASSHPGAFF
abundance: few; v_gene: TRBV5-4; d_gene: .; j_gene: TRBJ1-1; CDR3nt: TGTGCCAGCAGCTTCCAGGGGAGATACACTGAAGCTTTCTTT; CDR3aa: CASSFQGRYTEAFF
abundance: .; v_gene: TRBV7-9; d_gene: TRBD1; j_gene: TRBJ1-2; CDR3nt: TGTGCCAGCACCCCCCCGGGGCAGGGGGCAGTCAACTATGGCTACACCTTC; CDR3aa: CASTPPGQGAVNYGYTF
abundance: .; v_gene: TRBV10-1; d_gene: .; j_gene: TRBJ1-1; CDR3nt: TGCGCCACCAGGGATCGTTGGGACACTGAAGCTTTCTTT; CDR3aa: CATRDRWDTEAFF
abundance: few; v_gene: TRBV5-8; d_gene: .; j_gene: TRBJ1-2; CDR3nt: TGTGCCAGCAGCTTGCAGGGAAGCTATGGCTACACCTTC; CDR3aa: CASSLQGSYGYTF
abundance: once; v_gene: TRBV18; d_gene: TRBD1; j_gene: TRBJ2-1; CDR3nt: TGTGCCAGCTCGCCTGACAGGGATGAGCAGTTCTTC; CDR3aa: CASSPDRDEQFF
abundance: once; v_gene: TRBV18; d_gene: .; j_gene: TRBJ2-1; CDR3nt: TGTGCCAGCTCACCAGGTACGGGGAGCTCCTACAATGAGCAGTTCTTC; CDR3aa: CASSPGTGSSYNEQFF
abundance: .; v_gene: TRBV2; d_gene: .; j_gene: TRBJ1-1; CDR3nt: TGTGCCAGCAGGAAGGGGGCTGAAGCTTTCTTT; CDR3aa: CASRKGAEAFF
abundance: once; v_gene: TRBV7-9; d_gene: .; j_gene: TRBJ2-1; CDR3nt: TGTGCCAGCAGCCCCTACTGGGACGAATCCTACAATGAGCAGTTCTTC; CDR3aa: CASSPYWDESYNEQFF
abundance: .; v_gene: TRBV6-5; d_gene: TRBD1; j_gene: TRBJ2-7; CDR3nt: TGTGCCAGCAGTTATTCAGGGGGCCTCACCTACGAGCAGTACTTC; CDR3aa: CASSYSGGLTYEQYF
abundance: .; v_gene: TRBV7-8; d_gene: .; j_gene: TRBJ2-7; CDR3nt: TGTGCCAGCAGCTTAGGGAGCCGACAGGGACTCTACGAGCAGTACTTC; CDR3aa: CASSLGSRQGLYEQYF
abundance: .; v_gene: TRBV5-1; d_gene: .; j_gene: TRBJ1-1; CDR3nt: TGCGCCAGCAGCCTCATAGGGGCGAACACTGAAGCTTTCTTT; CDR3aa: CASSLIGANTEAFF
abundance: medium-sized; v_gene: TRBV4-2; d_gene: TRBD1; j_gene: TRBJ1-6; CDR3nt: TGTGCCAGCAGCCAAGATCCCCCCGGACAGGGCGGGTCACCCCTCCACTTT; CDR3aa: CASSQDPPGQGGSPLHF
abundance: few; v_gene: TRBV29-1; d_gene: .; j_gene: TRBJ1-2; CDR3nt: TGCAGCGTTGAAAGGTCGTACAGGCGAGTTGATGGCTACACCTTC; CDR3aa: CSVERSYRRVDGYTF